This is a list of T cell receptor beta chains from one sample in a study of blood T cells in healthy people across ages. TCRdb processed the 5' RACE reads anew with MiXCR; each CDR3 protein has one entry. Found here are some 700,000 distinct CDR3 sequences, around 40% of them singletons; the top ten hold about 20%. Input material: blood. Every receptor here comes from a woman aged 55-70 years in good health. Each CDR3 is given with its conserved first and last residue. The order of the fields is clone size, D gene, V gene, J gene, CDR3 DNA, CDR3 protein. A D gene is named only where the DNA matches it firmly. Only part of the rows carry a size: once, few, many, or a class if the clone is expanded.

>.|TRBD1|TRBV20-1|TRBJ1-2
TGCAATGCTACAGGGGGAGGGTATGGCTACACCTTC
CNATGGGYGYTF
>few|.|TRBV20-1|TRBJ1-1
TGCAGTGCTAGCAACCCCCAGGGTATTGGGTCCACTGAAGCTTTCTTT
CSASNPQGIGSTEAFF
>.|TRBD1|TRBV7-9|TRBJ1-2
TGTGCCAGCAGCCCAGCTCCGGGACAGGGGGAATATGGCTACACCTTC
CASSPAPGQGEYGYTF
>.|TRBD1|TRBV28|TRBJ1-3
TGTGCCAGCAGGGGGGGACAGATCTCTGGAAACACCATATATTTT
CASRGGQISGNTIYF
>once|TRBD1|TRBV6-5|TRBJ1-2
TGTGCCAGCAGTTATTCTCAAGCGGGACAGTCCTATGGCTACACCTTC
CASSYSQAGQSYGYTF
>.|.|TRBV3-1|TRBJ2-3
TGTGCCAGCAGCACGACCGCTCCGCCGCAGTATTTT
CASSTTAPPQYF
>many|.|TRBV5-1|TRBJ1-1
TGTGCCAGCAGCTTCGAGGGGAGGAACACTGAAGCTTTCTTT
CASSFEGRNTEAFF
>.|.|TRBV11-3|TRBJ2-1
TGTGCCAGCAGCTTAGGCAGGGCCCAGAATCCCCTCTACAATGAGCAGTTCTTC
CASSLGRAQNPLYNEQFF
>.|TRBD2|TRBV20-1|TRBJ2-5
TGCAGTGCTAGAGTCCGAGCGGGAGTCTCCTACAATGAGCAGTACTTC
CSARVRAGVSYNEQYF
>few|TRBD2|TRBV20-1|TRBJ2-7
TGCAGTGCCCCCGGGACTAGCGGCAGCGAGCAGTACTTC
CSAPGTSGSEQYF
>.|.|TRBV5-5|TRBJ2-7
TGTGCCAGCAGCATAGCCGGGACACCTTACGAGCAGTACTTC
CASSIAGTPYEQYF
>few|TRBD1|TRBV20-1|TRBJ2-3
TGCAGTGCTAGCTATTTGACAGGGACCCTCACAGATACGCAGTATTTT
CSASYLTGTLTDTQYF
>.|TRBD1|TRBV28|TRBJ2-6
TGTGCCAGCAGTTTTAGGACAGGTCGAAGGGCTGGGGCCAACGTCCTGACTTTC
CASSFRTGRRAGANVLTF
>.|TRBD1|TRBV20-1|TRBJ2-1
TGCAGTGCTAGAGATCTGGACAGGGGCTTTGATGAGCAGTTCTTC
CSARDLDRGFDEQFF
>.|.|TRBV24-1|TRBJ2-1
TGTGCCACCAGTGATCCCGGGACTGCGGAGACCCAGTTCTTC
CATSDPGTAETQFF
>.|.|TRBV7-2|TRBJ2-2
TGTGCCAGCAGCTTAGACGTTTCGAACACCGGGGAGCTGTTTTTT
CASSLDVSNTGELFF
>many|.|TRBV12-3/TRBV12-4|TRBJ2-7
TGTGCCAGCAGTTTGGAGGCCTCCTACGAGCAGTACTTC
CASSLEASYEQYF
>.|TRBD2|TRBV24-1|TRBJ2-1
TGTGCCACCAGTGAGAACCTGGGACTAGCGGGAGGGAATGAGCAGTTCTTC
CATSENLGLAGGNEQFF
>.|TRBD1|TRBV19|TRBJ2-7
TGTGCCAGTAGTATGTTCCGGGACAGCTCCTACGAGCAGTACTTC
CASSMFRDSSYEQYF
>.|.|TRBV20-1|TRBJ2-7
TGCAGTGCTAGAGTGGGGCAGGCCTACGAGCAGTACTTC
CSARVGQAYEQYF
>.|.|TRBV12-3/TRBV12-4|TRBJ1-2
TGTGCCAGCACCGTTGACCCTGCCGTCTATGGCTACACCTTC
CASTVDPAVYGYTF
>.|TRBD2|TRBV30|TRBJ2-1
TGTGCCTGGAGGACTAGCGGGGGGGCTGATGAGCAGTTCTTC
CAWRTSGGADEQFF